This T cell receptor beta chain was captured by sequencing in a study of T cell responses to AZD1222 COVID-19 vaccine. Some clones are missing from TCRdb's copy, which holds only in-frame ones; the method was immunoSEQ multiplex PCR. This repertoire includes more than 110,000 clones. This CDR3 is built from 15 residues. CDR1 SGHNT and CDR2 YENEEA come from the germline V gene. V lost 3 bases and J lost 5; bases outside the gene matches: 9. Sample: peripheral blood. This sequence was found in an adult in good health. The chain is built from TRBV11-3 and TRBJ2-5, with 7 positions matching TRBD2. CDR3 sequence reads: CASSFEGGGLETQYF. The CDR3 DNA reads as TGTGCCAGCAGCTTCGAGGGCGGGGGTCTGGAGACCCAGTACTTC.